This is a list of T cell receptor beta chains from one sample in a study of T cells in Graves' hyperthyroidism and ophthalmopathy. TCRdb itself ran the multiplex PCR reads through MiXCR, one entry per CDR3 protein. Altogether approximately 640,000 distinct CDR3 sequences are present, about a sixth being singletons, with the ten largest covering 3.8%. The specimen was blood. These receptors all stem from a woman younger than 45 with Graves' hyperthyroidism. Each CDR3 is given with its conserved first and last residue. D genes are given only for firm matches. Not all rows give a size; the values are once, few, many and, for expanded clones, a class.

abundance: NA
j_gene: TRBJ2-2
d_gene: TRBD2
v_gene: TRBV11-2
CDR3aa: CASSLDLERESTGELFF
CDR3nt: TGTGCCAGCAGCTTAGATCTGGAGCGGGAGAGCACCGGGGAGCTGTTTTTT

abundance: once
j_gene: TRBJ2-2
d_gene: NA
v_gene: TRBV20-1
CDR3aa: CSARVTLAGELFF
CDR3nt: TGCAGTGCTAGAGTTACGTTGGCCGGGGAGCTGTTTTTT

abundance: many
j_gene: TRBJ2-5
d_gene: NA
v_gene: TRBV28
CDR3aa: CASAVTGQQETQYF
CDR3nt: TGTGCCAGCGCCGTGACCGGACAGCAAGAGACCCAGTACTTC

abundance: NA
j_gene: TRBJ1-1
d_gene: NA
v_gene: TRBV12-3/TRBV12-4
CDR3aa: CASSGRVNTEAFF
CDR3nt: TGTGCCAGCAGTGGACGGGTGAACACTGAAGCTTTCTTT

abundance: NA
j_gene: TRBJ2-1
d_gene: NA
v_gene: TRBV28
CDR3aa: CASSSTVDSYNEQFF
CDR3nt: TGTGCCAGCAGTTCGACAGTCGATTCCTACAATGAGCAGTTCTTC

abundance: many
j_gene: TRBJ2-7
d_gene: TRBD1
v_gene: TRBV6-1
CDR3aa: CASSAGTGYEQYF
CDR3nt: TGTGCCAGCAGTGCCGGGACAGGGTACGAGCAGTACTTC

abundance: few
j_gene: TRBJ2-7
d_gene: NA
v_gene: TRBV12-3/TRBV12-4
CDR3aa: CASRGRERGEQYF
CDR3nt: TGTGCCAGCAGGGGCCGGGAACGCGGCGAGCAGTACTTC

abundance: NA
j_gene: TRBJ1-2
d_gene: NA
v_gene: TRBV28
CDR3aa: CASTPGGTYGYTF
CDR3nt: TGTGCCAGCACCCCTGGGGGGACCTATGGCTACACCTTC

abundance: many
j_gene: TRBJ1-1
d_gene: NA
v_gene: TRBV12-3/TRBV12-4
CDR3aa: CASSPLDRSPNTEAFF
CDR3nt: TGTGCCAGCAGCCCCCTGGATCGGTCACCGAACACTGAAGCTTTCTTT

abundance: NA
j_gene: TRBJ2-7
d_gene: TRBD1
v_gene: TRBV5-1
CDR3aa: CASSPEERQGYEQYF
CDR3nt: TGCGCCAGCAGCCCGGAGGAGAGACAGGGATACGAGCAGTACTTC

abundance: NA
j_gene: TRBJ2-7
d_gene: NA
v_gene: TRBV9
CDR3aa: CASSPREGRGLYEQYF
CDR3nt: TGTGCCAGCAGCCCCCGCGAGGGACGGGGCTTGTACGAGCAGTACTTC

abundance: few
j_gene: TRBJ2-3
d_gene: NA
v_gene: TRBV5-6
CDR3aa: CASSLAHIDTQYF
CDR3nt: TGTGCCAGCAGCCTGGCCCATATAGATACGCAGTATTTT

abundance: many
j_gene: TRBJ2-5
d_gene: TRBD2
v_gene: TRBV27
CDR3aa: CASSLGLAGVAETQYF
CDR3nt: TGTGCCAGCAGTTTAGGACTAGCGGGAGTGGCAGAGACCCAGTACTTC

abundance: few
j_gene: TRBJ1-1
d_gene: TRBD1
v_gene: TRBV11-2
CDR3aa: CASSFTGTGSAEAFF
CDR3nt: TGTGCCAGCAGCTTTACCGGGACAGGGTCGGCTGAAGCTTTCTTT

abundance: few
j_gene: TRBJ1-2
d_gene: NA
v_gene: TRBV20-1
CDR3aa: CSAFVSSHYGYTF
CDR3nt: TGCAGTGCTTTTGTGTCCTCGCACTATGGCTACACCTTC

abundance: NA
j_gene: TRBJ2-1
d_gene: NA
v_gene: TRBV5-8
CDR3aa: CASSQRGIPNNEQFF
CDR3nt: TGTGCCAGCAGCCAGCGCGGCATTCCCAACAATGAGCAGTTCTTC

abundance: few
j_gene: TRBJ2-5
d_gene: NA
v_gene: TRBV20-1
CDR3aa: CSAMIVEVTRRETQYF
CDR3nt: TGCAGTGCTATGATAGTTGAGGTAACCAGACGAGAGACCCAGTACTTC

abundance: many
j_gene: TRBJ2-3
d_gene: TRBD2
v_gene: TRBV2
CDR3aa: CASRWTSQTGDTQYF
CDR3nt: TGTGCCAGCAGGTGGACTAGCCAGACGGGGGATACGCAGTATTTT

abundance: few
j_gene: TRBJ2-5
d_gene: TRBD2
v_gene: TRBV28
CDR3aa: CASSPSGWGSGSQETQYF
CDR3nt: TGTGCCAGCAGCCCTTCAGGGTGGGGTAGCGGGAGCCAAGAGACCCAGTACTTC

abundance: NA
j_gene: TRBJ2-6
d_gene: NA
v_gene: TRBV28
CDR3aa: CASSFTVGSGANVLTF
CDR3nt: TGTGCCAGCAGTTTCACAGTCGGGTCCGGGGCCAACGTCCTGACTTTC

abundance: many
j_gene: TRBJ2-1
d_gene: TRBD2
v_gene: TRBV2
CDR3aa: CASRSASGTDEQFF
CDR3nt: TGTGCCAGCAGGTCGGCTAGCGGGACGGATGAGCAGTTCTTC

abundance: NA
j_gene: TRBJ2-5
d_gene: TRBD2
v_gene: TRBV9
CDR3aa: CASSVRLAGGWVTNETQYF
CDR3nt: TGTGCCAGCAGCGTGCGACTAGCGGGAGGATGGGTAACGAATGAGACCCAGTACTTC

abundance: NA
j_gene: TRBJ2-1
d_gene: NA
v_gene: TRBV7-6
CDR3aa: CASSLTGSSGEQFF
CDR3nt: TGTGCCAGCAGCTTAACGGGTAGTTCGGGTGAGCAGTTCTTC

abundance: NA
j_gene: TRBJ2-1
d_gene: TRBD2
v_gene: TRBV19
CDR3aa: CASSSNPRGRDEQFF
CDR3nt: TGTGCCAGTAGTTCCAATCCGCGCGGGAGAGATGAGCAGTTCTTC

abundance: few
j_gene: TRBJ2-7
d_gene: TRBD2
v_gene: TRBV10-3
CDR3aa: CATQSGSSYEQYF
CDR3nt: TGTGCCACCCAAAGCGGGAGCTCCTACGAGCAGTACTTC

abundance: NA
j_gene: TRBJ2-7
d_gene: TRBD1
v_gene: TRBV3-1
CDR3aa: CASSPTGLNYEQYF
CDR3nt: TGTGCCAGCAGCCCGACAGGGTTAAACTACGAGCAGTACTTC

abundance: NA
j_gene: TRBJ2-7
d_gene: TRBD2
v_gene: TRBV6-6
CDR3aa: CASSYTAGTRAGVYEQYF
CDR3nt: TGTGCCAGCAGTTACACCGCCGGGACTCGAGCGGGGGTATACGAGCAGTACTTC

abundance: many
j_gene: TRBJ2-1
d_gene: NA
v_gene: TRBV5-1
CDR3aa: CASSLEANGQFF
CDR3nt: TGCGCCAGCAGCTTGGAAGCTAATGGGCAGTTCTTC

abundance: many
j_gene: TRBJ1-1
d_gene: NA
v_gene: TRBV5-1
CDR3aa: CASSLGSFTLSTEAFF
CDR3nt: TGCGCCAGCAGCTTGGGTTCGTTTACCCTCTCCACTGAAGCTTTCTTT

abundance: many
j_gene: TRBJ2-7
d_gene: NA
v_gene: TRBV5-1
CDR3aa: CASSFQGGPYEQYF
CDR3nt: TGCGCCAGCAGCTTCCAGGGGGGGCCCTACGAGCAGTACTTC

abundance: few
j_gene: TRBJ2-1
d_gene: TRBD2
v_gene: TRBV11-3
CDR3aa: CASSSESGSSYNEQFF
CDR3nt: TGTGCCAGCAGCTCAGAAAGCGGGAGCTCCTACAATGAGCAGTTCTTC

abundance: NA
j_gene: TRBJ2-6
d_gene: NA
v_gene: TRBV2
CDR3aa: CASSERLADTTF
CDR3nt: TGTGCCAGCAGTGAACGGCTAGCAGATACGACTTTC

abundance: many
j_gene: TRBJ2-7
d_gene: NA
v_gene: TRBV28
CDR3aa: CASSSPGALSPYEQYF
CDR3nt: TGTGCCAGCAGTTCACCAGGGGCCTTATCTCCCTACGAGCAGTACTTC

abundance: NA
j_gene: TRBJ1-4
d_gene: NA
v_gene: TRBV10-2
CDR3aa: CASTQSNEKLFF
CDR3nt: TGCGCCAGCACACAGAGTAATGAAAAACTGTTTTTT

abundance: many
j_gene: TRBJ1-6
d_gene: TRBD1
v_gene: TRBV20-1
CDR3aa: CSARTGWGNSPLHF
CDR3nt: TGCAGTGCTCGGACAGGGTGGGGGAATTCACCCCTCCACTTT